This entry lists 13 T cell receptor beta chains sequenced from one sample in a study of T cell changes during pregnancy in multiple sclerosis. Sequencing was performed with immunoSEQ multiplex PCR; in TCRdb, only in-frame clones are kept and a portion is missing. The data hold around 30,000 clones, with approximately 87% observed a single time. Source: CD8+ T cells from peripheral blood mononuclear cells, taken after pregnancy. These receptor sequences come from a female donor with multiple sclerosis, enrolled in a pregnancy study.

V gene TRBV27 combines with J gene TRBJ2-7; 7 nucleotides agree with TRBD2. Germline V gene lookup returns CDR1 MNHEY and CDR2 SMNVEV (reference sequence). This CDR3 is 14 amino acids long. V lost 6 bases to trimming and J lost 0 bases; unmatched junction nucleotides: 5. CDR3: CASRVRGDSYEQYF. Written as DNA, the CDR3 is TGTGCCAGCAGGGTCCGGGGGGACTCCTACGAGCAGTACTTC.

The CDR3 region is CASSNRPTDTQYF. In DNA, the CDR3 is TGTGCCAGTAGTAACAGACCCACAGATACGCAGTATTTT. This chain connects TRBV19 to TRBJ2-3; D uncertain. The CDR3 is made up of 13 amino acids. The germline V and J ends were trimmed by 4 bases and 2 bases, with 7 bases remaining between them. The germline CDR1 and CDR2 sequences are LNHDA and SQIVND (reference sequence).

V gene TRBV30 combines with J gene TRBJ1-6; D possibly corresponds to TRBD1 (5 bases). CDR1 and CDR2 from the germline V gene are GTSNPN and SVGIG (reference sequence). The CDR3 is 15 residues long. Trimming removed 4 bases at V and 0 bases at J, with 10 bases between. The CDR3 DNA follows: TGTGCCTGGATCCGCGACAGCTCCTATAATTCACCCCTCCACTTT. Translation: CAWIRDSSYNSPLHF.

The J gene is TRBJ2-1, the V gene TRBV11-2; the D gene is possibly TRBD1 (6 bases). This CDR3 spans 15 amino acids. Germline CDR1 is SGHAT and CDR2 is FQNNGV. Trimming removed 5 bases from V and 3 bases from J, with 14 bases in between. DNA of the CDR3: TGTGCCAGCAGCGAAGCCGGGACAAGCTACAATGAGCAGTTCTTC. Translated: CASSEAGTSYNEQFF.

The chain uses TRBV30 and TRBJ1-2; the D is unclear. V was trimmed by 4 bases and J by 1 base, leaving 10 bases between them. The V gene's germline CDR1 is GTSNPN and CDR2 SVGIG (reference sequence). This CDR3 comprises 13 residues. CDR3 sequence: CAWNEDFNYGYTF. CDR3 DNA sequence: TGTGCCTGGAATGAGGACTTTAACTATGGCTACACCTTC.

The table lists this clone with a few counts. The CDR3 is CASSEERGSTDTQYF. CDR3 coding DNA: TGTGCCAGCAGTGAAGAGCGGGGGAGCACAGATACGCAGTATTTT. The V call is TRBV6-1, the J call TRBJ2-3; 8 nucleotides agree with TRBD2. The CDR3 consists of 15 residues. Germline V lookup: CDR1 MNHNS, CDR2 SASEGT. Unmatched junction bases numbered 0, after V lost 1 base and J lost 0 bases.

In nucleotides, the CDR3 is TGTGCCAGCAGCCAAGAAGGGGCAGAAAAAAAGATACAAGAGACCCAGTACTTC. Amino acid sequence: CASSQEGAEKKIQETQYF. The chain uses TRBV14 and TRBJ2-5; TRBD1 might be the D (5 bases). Germline V gene lookup returns CDR1 SGHDN and CDR2 FVKESK. CDR3 length: 18 amino acids. The V and J ends lost 0 bases and 2 bases respectively, with 19 bases between them.

The chain recombines TRBV10-3 with TRBJ2-7, with D possibly being TRBD1 (6 bases). This CDR3 is built from 14 residues. Germline V gives CDR1 ENHRY, CDR2 SYGVKD. V lost 6 bases to trimming and J lost 0 bases, with 12 bases between them. The CDR3 DNA is TGTGCCATCAGCCACTGGGACAACTCCTACGAGCAGTACTTC. Amino acids: CAISHWDNSYEQYF.

This chain joins TRBV30 and TRBJ1-6; 8 nucleotides match TRBD1. V shed 6 bases, J shed 8 bases, and the junction held 3 bases outside the gene matches. Germline assignment: CDR1 GTSNPN and CDR2 SVGIG (reference sequence). The CDR3 covers 12 residues. DNA of the CDR3: TGTGCCTGCGGGACAGGTTATTCACCCCTCCACTTT. Encoded protein: CACGTGYSPLHF.

V and J are TRBV5-1 and TRBJ2-3; weak D call: TRBD2 (6 bases). V was shortened by 1 base and J by 1 base, with 13 bases between the two germline ends. The germline gives CDR1 SGHRS, CDR2 YFSETQ. CDR3 length: 16 amino acids. The CDR3 nucleotides read TGCGCCAGCAGCTTGCGGGGGTTCGGTCGCACAGATACGCAGTATTTT. This gives the protein CASSLRGFGRTDTQYF. Complete variable domain (other parts from reference TRBV5-1 and TRBJ2-3): KAGVTQTPRYLIKTRGQQVTLSCSPISGHRSVSWYQQTPGQGLQFLFEYFSETQRNKGNFPGRFSGRQFSNSRSEMNVSTLELGDSALYLCASSLRGFGRTDTQYFGPGTRLTVL.

This clone was recorded only once. The chain combines TRBV4-3 with TRBJ2-1, with 10 bases aligning to TRBD1. The CDR3 contains 14 residues. Per germline, CDR1 LGHNA and CDR2 YSLEER. J gave up 7 bases and V 3 bases, and 3 bases lay outside the gene matches. The CDR3 region has the DNA TGCGCCAGCAGCCACGGGACAGGGGTGAATGAGCAGTTCTTC. It is translated as CASSHGTGVNEQFF.

The table lists this clone with a count of one. The chain links TRBV11-2 to TRBJ2-3; D gene ambiguous. The CDR3 is made up of 13 amino acids. Per the germline V gene, CDR1 is SGHAT and CDR2 is FQNNGV. Trimming pared 4 bases from V and 3 bases from J, leaving 8 bases between. CDR3: CASSWATTDTQYF. CDR3 DNA: TGTGCCAGCAGCTGGGCGACGACAGATACGCAGTATTTT.

The chain joins TRBV19 to TRBJ2-1; TRBD1 aligns across 7 bases. The CDR3 length is 15 residues. The V segment lost 4 bases and the J segment 1 base; nucleotides outside the gene matches: 4. Germline CDR1 reads LNHDA; CDR2 reads SQIVND (reference sequence). CDR3 sequence (DNA): TGTGCCAGTAGTAAAGGCAGGGGGTCCTACAATGAGCAGTTCTTC. Translating it yields CASSKGRGSYNEQFF.